What follows is one T cell receptor (beta chain) and its context. The sample belongs to a study of cytomegalovirus exposure and HLA in healthy donors. The PCR used 60 Vbeta and 13 Jbeta primers. Method: immunoSEQ multiplex PCR; TCRdb's copy keeps in-frame clones and lacks some. Of about 130,000 clones in the sample, about four fifths were seen once. Germline V CDR1 and CDR2: SNHLY, FYNNEI. V was pared by 4 bases and J by 3 bases, with 16 bases between. The CDR3 has 15 amino acids. This rearrangement joins TRBV2 to TRBJ2-7; D perhaps matches TRBD1 (5 bases). Sequencing was performed on PBMCs. This sequence was found in a woman aged 60-75 years in good health and CMV-seropositive. Written as DNA, the CDR3 is TGTGCCAGCAGTGTTTCAGGGCTTCTTAGCTACGAGCAGTACTTC. As protein: CASSVSGLLSYEQYF.